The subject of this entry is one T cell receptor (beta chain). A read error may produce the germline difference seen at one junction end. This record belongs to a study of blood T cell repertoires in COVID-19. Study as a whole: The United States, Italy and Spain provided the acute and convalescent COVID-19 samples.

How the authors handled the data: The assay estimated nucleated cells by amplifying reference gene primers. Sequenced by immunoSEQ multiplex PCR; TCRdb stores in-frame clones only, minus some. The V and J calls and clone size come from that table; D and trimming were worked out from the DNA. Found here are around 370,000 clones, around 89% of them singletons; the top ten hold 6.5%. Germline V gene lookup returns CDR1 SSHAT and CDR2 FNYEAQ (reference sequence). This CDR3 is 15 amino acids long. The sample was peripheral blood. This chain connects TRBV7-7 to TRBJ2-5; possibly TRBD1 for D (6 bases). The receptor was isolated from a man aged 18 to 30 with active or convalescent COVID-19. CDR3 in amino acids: CASSLAGASRETQYF. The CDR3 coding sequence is TGTGCTAGCAGCTTAGCAGGGGCGTCTCGGGAGACCCAGTACTTC.